One sample yielded the 18 T cell receptor beta chains listed below, sequenced in a study of molecular identifiers for immune sequencing clone quantification. In TCRdb, the PCR reads were re-called with MiXCR into one record per CDR3 protein. This sample has approximately 680,000 distinct CDR3 sequences; around 25% occur once, and the top ten carry 0.78%. The sequenced sample consisted of naive CD8+ T cells from blood, with Jurkat cell RNA spiked in. Specified subset: FACS-sorted CD8+CD4-CCR7+CD45RA+ naive T cells. The receptors were sampled from a human donor in good health. Some libraries in this study had Jurkat cell RNA spiked in.

This clonotype was seen only a few times. J is TRBJ2-3 and V is TRBV27; D is undetermined. Trimming took 3 bases from V and 4 from J, leaving 8 bases between them. Per germline, CDR1 MNHEY and CDR2 SMNVEV (reference sequence). The CDR3 is 13 residues long. CDR3 in amino acids: CASSFGLADTQYF. CDR3 sequence (DNA): TGTGCCAGCAGTTTCGGGCTAGCAGATACGCAGTATTTT.

The V call is TRBV27, the J call TRBJ2-7, with TRBD1 as a possible D gene (5 bases). Germline CDR1 and CDR2: MNHEY and SMNVEV (reference sequence). The germline V and J ends were trimmed by 8 bases and 2 bases, with 16 bases remaining between them. The length of the CDR3 is 14 residues. The CDR3 DNA reads TGTGCCAGCGCTTCAGGGTTTGGGACCTACGAGCAGTACTTC. Translating gives CASASGFGTYEQYF.

The V and J genes are TRBV5-6 and TRBJ1-5; D unresolved. V lost 4 bases to trimming and J lost 7 bases, with 15 bases between them. CDR3 length: 14 amino acids. Germline CDR1 reads SGHDT; CDR2 reads YYEEEE. Here the CDR3 reads CASSVGRGGQPQHF. The CDR3 DNA sequence: TGTGCCAGCAGCGTAGGACGGGGAGGACAGCCCCAGCATTTT.

The chain couples TRBV2 to TRBJ2-1; 7 positions agree with TRBD2. The CDR3 totals 15 residues. J was trimmed by 8 bases and V by 5 bases; bases with no gene match: 12. Germline V gene lookup returns CDR1 SNHLY and CDR2 FYNNEI. Written as DNA, the CDR3 is TGTGCCAGCAGTCCGATTAGCGGGTACGGGGATGAGCAGTTCTTC. Translating gives CASSPISGYGDEQFF.

DNA of the CDR3: TGTGCCAGCAGCCTGACAGATCAAAATGAAAAACTGTTTTTT. Translation: CASSLTDQNEKLFF. This chain links TRBV7-9 with TRBJ1-4, with a weak D call TRBD1 (5 bases). Trimming stripped 5 bases from V and 5 bases from J, with 12 bases between. Germline-derived CDR1 and CDR2 are SEHNR and FQNEAQ (reference sequence). The CDR3 is 14 amino acids.

On this clonotype itself: This may arise from a read error, as a much more abundant clone is one base away. The CDR3 DNA reads TGTGCCAGCAGCGTAGGAGAACGGCCCTTCCCCGAGCAGTGCTTC. Its protein is CASSVGERPFPEQCF. This chain joins TRBV9 and TRBJ2-7; D not certain. The CDR3 has 15 amino acids. Looked up from germline, CDR1 is SGDLS and CDR2 is YYNGEE.

The rearrangement joins TRBV7-9 to TRBJ1-5; no definite D call. Trimming left V 7 bases short and J 3 bases short, with 13 bases between. The CDR3 is made up of 14 amino acids. Germline CDR1 SEHNR, CDR2 FQNEAQ (reference sequence). For the CDR3, the DNA is TGTGCCAGCACAACCATAGGTGACAATCAGCCCCAGCATTTT. Translated: CASTTIGDNQPQHF.

This clonotype showed up many times. The V and J genes are TRBV29-1 and TRBJ2-5; D gene uncertain. Germline loops: CDR1 SQVTM, CDR2 ANQGSEA. The CDR3 spans 15 residues. V lost 5 bases, J lost 1 base, and 17 bases lay in between. The CDR3 bases are TGCAGCGTTACGAACCCCCAGGACCTCCAAGAGACCCAGTACTTC. This encodes CSVTNPQDLQETQYF.

The chain has TRBV12-3 or TRBV12-4 and TRBJ2-5; 7 bases line up with TRBD2. With 4 bases clipped from V and 7 bases from J, the junction kept 12 bases outside the gene matches. The CDR3 covers 15 residues. The CDR3 spells CASSSLADPGGTQYF. The DNA for the CDR3 is TGTGCCAGCAGTTCCCTAGCGGACCCGGGGGGGACCCAGTACTTC.

This clonotype has a count of ten or more. This sequence joins TRBV27 and TRBJ2-7; 8 nucleotides agree with TRBD2. The CDR3 sequence is 14 residues long. Per the germline V gene, CDR1 is MNHEY and CDR2 is SMNVEV (reference sequence). Unmatched junction bases numbered 8, after V lost 5 bases and J lost 5 bases. This CDR3 reads CASSARGGMNEQYF. As DNA, the CDR3 is TGTGCCAGCAGTGCCCGGGGGGGGATGAACGAGCAGTACTTC.

This clonotype was seen ten or more times. CDR3 DNA sequence: TGTGCCAGCAGCCACAGCGTGGCGGGGAGCTCCTACGAGCAGTACTTC. Translation gives CASSHSVAGSSYEQYF. The chain is built from TRBV4-2 and TRBJ2-7; weak D call: TRBD2 (6 bases). The CDR3 has 16 amino acids. V lost 3 bases and J lost 0, with 15 bases in between. Germline V gene lookup returns CDR1 LGHNA and CDR2 YNFKEQ.

This clonotype appeared many times. This CDR3 reads CASTPTVPNTEAFF. The CDR3 DNA is TGTGCCAGCACCCCGACAGTCCCGAACACTGAAGCTTTCTTT. The rearrangement uses TRBV6-2 or TRBV6-3 and TRBJ1-1, with a tentative D call TRBD1 (5 bases). CDR3 size: 14 residues. V lost 7 bases, J lost 1 base, and 13 bases lay in between. Germline V gene lookup returns CDR1 MNHEY and CDR2 SVGEGT.

CDR3 region: CASSKVKGQWSRQPQHF. The CDR3 DNA is TGTGCCAGCAGCAAAGTTAAGGGACAGTGGTCACGTCAGCCCCAGCATTTT. The chain recombines TRBV21-1 with TRBJ1-5; TRBD1, the table's D call, lacks a check against the DNA. TRBV21-1 constitutes a pseudogene. This CDR3 has 17 amino acids.

Of note for this clonotype: A much larger clone differs from this one at a single base, so this may be a read error. The chain recombines TRBV5-6 with TRBJ2-7; D may be TRBD1 (6 bases). The CDR3 loop spans 14 amino acids. Germline V gives CDR1 SGHDT, CDR2 YYEEEE. Trimming pared 4 bases from V and 3 bases from J, leaving 14 bases between. This CDR3 reads CASSMGTSNYEQYF. CDR3 nucleotide sequence: TGTGCCAGCAGCATGGGGACATCTAACTACGAGCAGTACTTC.

This clonotype was counted many times. V usage is TRBV11-2 and J usage is TRBJ2-3; perhaps TRBD2 as D (6 bases). CDR1 and CDR2 (germline): SGHAT, FQNNGV. The CDR3 length is 15 residues. V was shortened by 6 bases and J by 2 bases, with 15 bases between the two germline ends. CDR3 region: CASSLSGGITDTQYF. CDR3 nucleotide sequence: TGTGCCAGCAGTTTATCCGGGGGAATCACAGATACGCAGTATTTT.

J is TRBJ2-3 and V is TRBV4-1, with D maybe TRBD1 (6 bases). Looked up from germline, CDR1 is MGHRA and CDR2 is YSYEKL. This CDR3 contains 17 residues. The V end lost 3 bases, the J end lost 4 bases, and 20 bases lay between the germline ends. The chain's CDR3 is CASSHRDNSVGADTQYF. CDR3 in DNA: TGCGCCAGCAGCCATCGGGACAACAGCGTAGGCGCAGATACGCAGTATTTT.

Ten or more counts support this clonotype. The rearrangement joins TRBV20-1 to TRBJ1-1; the D is unclear. Germline CDR1 DFQATT, CDR2 SNEGSKA (reference sequence). The germline V and J ends were trimmed by 1 base and 1 base, with 10 bases remaining between them. The CDR3 covers 14 residues. In nucleotides, the CDR3 is TGCAGTGCTAGAGCTTCTGGTCGGAACACTGAAGCTTTCTTT. Translated, it gives CSARASGRNTEAFF.

Of note for this clonotype: This may be a read error: a much more frequent sequence differs by one nucleotide. V usage is TRBV5-1 and J usage is TRBJ1-1; the match to TRBD1 covers 8 bases. Germline loops: CDR1 SGHRS, CDR2 YFSETQ. The CDR3 has 15 residues. V trimming: 4 bases; J trimming: 1 base; junction bases outside the gene matches: 6. The CDR3 DNA reads TGCGCCAGCAGCCCGTGGACAGGGTGGAACACTGAAGCTTTCTTT. It yields the protein CASSPWTGWNTEAFF. Full variable domain (remainder filled in from reference TRBV5-1 and TRBJ1-1): KAGVTQTPRYLIKTRGQQVTLSCSPISGHRSVSWYQQTPGQGLQFLFEYFSETQRNKGNFPGRFSGRQFSNSRSEMNVSTLELGDSALYLCASSPWTGWNTEAFFGQGTRLTVV.